The 16 T cell receptor beta chains below all came from one sample that was sequenced in a study of blood T cell repertoires in COVID-19. The table came from immunoSEQ multiplex PCR; TCRdb's copy has only in-frame clones and leaves some out. The sample yields around 200,000 clones, about nine tenths seen once. Sequences were obtained from peripheral blood. These receptors were taken from a man aged 18 to 35 with active or convalescent COVID-19.

The rearrangement uses TRBV5-1 and TRBJ2-3; D is unresolved. V shed 4 bases and J shed 2 bases, with 8 bases lying between them. Germline CDR1 and CDR2: SGHRS and YFSETQ. This CDR3 is 13 amino acids long. Written as DNA, the CDR3 is TGCGCCAGCAGCGCGGAAGTCACAGATACGCAGTATTTT. This translates into CASSAEVTDTQYF.

The chain couples TRBV19 to TRBJ2-2; 10 bases line up with TRBD2. V shed 3 bases, J shed 1 base, and the junction held 8 bases outside the gene matches. Germline loops: CDR1 LNHDA, CDR2 SQIVND (reference sequence). CDR3 length: 18 amino acids. The CDR3 DNA follows: TGTGCCAGTAGTATGTATAGCGGGGGGACCCTGAACACCGGGGAGCTGTTTTTT. Its protein is CASSMYSGGTLNTGELFF.

The CDR3 DNA is TGTGCCAGCAGGGGTGGGAGTCTATACGAGCAGTACTTC. Its translation: CASRGGSLYEQYF. The chain uses TRBV12-3 or TRBV12-4 and TRBJ2-7, with D possibly being TRBD2 (5 bases). V was clipped by 6 bases and J by 4 bases, with 13 bases between them. CDR3 length equals 13 residues.

The chain joins TRBV30 to TRBJ1-5; D remains unclear. Germline lookup yields CDR1 GTSNPN and CDR2 SVGIG (reference sequence). This CDR3 comprises 14 residues. Deletions cut 2 bases from V and 3 bases from J, with 11 bases between. The CDR3, as DNA: TGTGCCTGGAGTCAAGGAGCTAACAATCAGCCCCAGCATTTT. Translated, it gives CAWSQGANNQPQHF. Together with reference TRBV30 and TRBJ1-5, the CDR3 gives the full variable domain: SQTIHQWPATLVQPVGSPLSLECTVEGTSNPNLYWYRQAAGRGLQLLFYSVGIGQISSEVPQNLSASRPQDRQFILSSKKLLLSDSGFYLCAWSQGANNQPQHFGDGTRLSIL.

The CDR3 sequence is CASSSDRGGEKLFF. CDR3 nucleotide sequence: TGTGCCAGCAGCTCAGACAGGGGGGGTGAAAAACTGTTTTTT. The chain recombines TRBV6-5 with TRBJ1-4, with 9 bases lining up with TRBD1. J lost 7 bases, V lost 6 bases, and 6 bases had no gene match. CDR3 length equals 14 residues. Germline V gene data show CDR1 as MNHEY and CDR2 as SVGAGI.

The rearrangement links TRBV5-1 to TRBJ2-2; a weak D match, TRBD1 (6 bases). The CDR3 is 14 residues long. Germline V gene lookup returns CDR1 SGHRS and CDR2 YFSETQ. V lost 3 bases and J lost 7, with 13 bases in between. The CDR3 DNA is TGCGCCAGCAGCTCTGCCTACAGGGTCGGGGAGCTGTTTTTT. Its protein is CASSSAYRVGELFF.

This chain uses TRBV30 with TRBJ1-5, with unresolved D. CDR1 is GTSNPN and CDR2 is SVGIG in the germline V gene (reference sequence). This CDR3 has 13 residues. V lost 5 bases, J lost 7 bases, and 15 bases lay in between. This CDR3 reads CAWGAGEVQPQHF. In nucleotides, the CDR3 is TGTGCCTGGGGAGCGGGTGAGGTACAGCCCCAGCATTTT. Full variable domain (remainder filled in from reference TRBV30 and TRBJ1-5): SQTIHQWPATLVQPVGSPLSLECTVEGTSNPNLYWYRQAAGRGLQLLFYSVGIGQISSEVPQNLSASRPQDRQFILSSKKLLLSDSGFYLCAWGAGEVQPQHFGDGTRLSIL.

This clone was found a few times. The DNA of the CDR3 is TGTGCCAGCAGCCAAGTAACTAGCGGGAGAGGCGAGCAGTACTTC. It translates to CASSQVTSGRGEQYF. The V and J genes are TRBV14 and TRBJ2-7, with 11 bases lining up with TRBD2. The CDR3 has 15 residues. In germline, CDR1 is SGHDN, CDR2 FVKESK. Trimming cost V 1 base and J 6 bases; bases outside gene matches: 5.

This chain connects TRBV3-1 (or the pseudogene TRBV3-2) to TRBJ2-5; weak D call: TRBD1 (5 bases). Germline-derived CDR1 and CDR2 are LGHDT and YNNKEL (reference sequence). The CDR3 loop spans 13 amino acids. Trimming removed 0 bases at V and 4 bases at J, with 6 bases between. The CDR3 DNA follows: TGTGCCAGCAGCCAAGATAGGGGAGAGACCCAGTACTTC. Residues: CASSQDRGETQYF.

The V call is TRBV5-6, the J call TRBJ2-3; 10 bases fit TRBD2. Trimming at V came to 1 base and at J to 5 bases, leaving 10 bases not matched to a gene. The germline V gene encodes CDR1 SGHDT and CDR2 YYEEEE. This CDR3 contains 17 residues. CDR3 amino acids: CASSLSSSGSPLDTQYF. The CDR3 DNA sequence: TGTGCCAGCAGCTTGTCGTCTAGCGGGAGTCCCTTAGATACGCAGTATTTT.

The V gene is TRBV3-1 (or the pseudogene TRBV3-2), the J gene TRBJ2-5; D is undetermined. The germline V and J ends were trimmed by 0 bases and 4 bases, with 15 bases remaining between them. Germline V gives CDR1 LGHDT, CDR2 YNNKEL (reference sequence). This CDR3 has 16 residues. CDR3 sequence (DNA): TGTGCCAGCAGCCAAGATTTTGGTGGAGTCCCAGAGACCCAGTACTTC. It codes for CASSQDFGGVPETQYF.

V is TRBV19 and J is TRBJ1-3; D not resolved. V lost 7 bases, J lost 0 bases, and 13 bases lay in between. This CDR3 spans 15 amino acids. Germline V CDR1 and CDR2: LNHDA, SQIVND (reference sequence). The chain's CDR3 is CASTGYASSGNTIYF. In nucleotides, the CDR3 is TGTGCCAGTACAGGTTATGCGAGCTCTGGAAACACCATATATTTT.

This chain joins TRBV9 and TRBJ2-1; 8 bases fit TRBD2. The length of the CDR3 is 14 residues. V lost 3 bases, J lost 6 bases, and 5 bases stayed unmatched. Germline V gives CDR1 SGDLS, CDR2 YYNGEE. The CDR3 DNA is TGTGCCAGCAGCGCCGGACTAGCCTCCAATGAGCAGTTCTTC. Translated: CASSAGLASNEQFF.

J is TRBJ1-6 and V is TRBV30, with 7 bases aligning to TRBD1. CDR3 length equals 14 residues. Looked up from germline, CDR1 is GTSNPN and CDR2 is SVGIG (reference sequence). Unmatched junction bases numbered 3, after V lost 2 bases and J lost 5 bases. Here the CDR3 reads CAWSPGQNNSPLHF. CDR3 in DNA: TGTGCCTGGAGTCCGGGACAGAATAATTCACCCCTCCACTTT. The full variable domain, completed using reference TRBV30 and TRBJ1-6, is SQTIHQWPATLVQPVGSPLSLECTVEGTSNPNLYWYRQAAGRGLQLLFYSVGIGQISSEVPQNLSASRPQDRQFILSSKKLLLSDSGFYLCAWSPGQNNSPLHFGNGTRLTVT.

The CDR3 spells CASNSGTENSPLHF. CDR3 nucleotides: TGTGCCAGCAACTCCGGGACAGAAAATTCACCCCTCCACTTT. The chain uses TRBV27 and TRBJ1-6; 7 bases map to TRBD1. The V gene's germline CDR1 is MNHEY and CDR2 SMNVEV (reference sequence). J was trimmed by 7 bases and V by 7 bases; bases with no gene match: 7. The CDR3 contains 14 residues.

The genes are TRBV30 and TRBJ1-4; 7 bases fit TRBD1. Germline CDR1 is GTSNPN and CDR2 is SVGIG (reference sequence). The CDR3 runs 18 residues. With V trimmed by 3 bases and J by 0 bases, 13 bases remained unmatched. The CDR3: CAWSKTTGKPTTNEKLFF. The CDR3, as DNA: TGTGCCTGGAGCAAGACGACAGGGAAACCTACAACTAATGAAAAACTGTTTTTT.